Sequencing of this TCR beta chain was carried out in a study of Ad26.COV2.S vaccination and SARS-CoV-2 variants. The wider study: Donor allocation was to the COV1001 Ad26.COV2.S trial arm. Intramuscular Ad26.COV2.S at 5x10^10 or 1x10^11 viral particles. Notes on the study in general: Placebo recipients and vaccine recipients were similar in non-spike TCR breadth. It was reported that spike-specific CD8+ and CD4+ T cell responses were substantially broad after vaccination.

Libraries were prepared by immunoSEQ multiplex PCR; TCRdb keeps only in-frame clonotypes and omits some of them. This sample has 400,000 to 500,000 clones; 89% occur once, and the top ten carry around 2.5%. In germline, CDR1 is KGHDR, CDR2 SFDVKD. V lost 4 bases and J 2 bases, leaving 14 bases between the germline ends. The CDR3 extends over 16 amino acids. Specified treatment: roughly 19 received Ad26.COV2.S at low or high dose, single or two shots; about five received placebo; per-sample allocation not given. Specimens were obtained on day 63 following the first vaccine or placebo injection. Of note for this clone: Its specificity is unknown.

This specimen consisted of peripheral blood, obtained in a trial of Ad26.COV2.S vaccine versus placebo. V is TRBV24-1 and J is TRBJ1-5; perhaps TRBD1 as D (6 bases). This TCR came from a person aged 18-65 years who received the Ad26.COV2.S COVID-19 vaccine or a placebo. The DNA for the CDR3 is TGTGCCACCAGTGAGTCAGGGGCCGGGGGCAATCAGCCCCAGCATTTT. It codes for CATSESGAGGNQPQHF.